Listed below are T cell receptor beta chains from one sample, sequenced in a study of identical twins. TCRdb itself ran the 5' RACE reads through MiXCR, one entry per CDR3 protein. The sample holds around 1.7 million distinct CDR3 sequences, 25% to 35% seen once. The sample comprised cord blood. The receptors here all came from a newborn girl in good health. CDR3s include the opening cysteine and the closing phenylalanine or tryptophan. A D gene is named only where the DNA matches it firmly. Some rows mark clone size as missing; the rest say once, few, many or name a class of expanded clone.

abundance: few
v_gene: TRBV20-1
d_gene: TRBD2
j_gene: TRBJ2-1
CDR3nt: TGCAGTGCTAGAGATATGGGATGGGCGGGAGGTTACAATGAGCAGTTCTTC
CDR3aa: CSARDMGWAGGYNEQFF

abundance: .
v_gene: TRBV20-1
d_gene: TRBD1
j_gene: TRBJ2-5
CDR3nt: TGCAGTGTTCAGGGGGATCGGGGCAATGAGCAGTACTTC
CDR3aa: CSVQGDRGNEQYF

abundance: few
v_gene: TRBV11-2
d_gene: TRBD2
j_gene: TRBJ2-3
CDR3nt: TGTGCCAGCAGCCTTCAAGCGGGAGGGCCGGATACGCAGTATTTT
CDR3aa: CASSLQAGGPDTQYF

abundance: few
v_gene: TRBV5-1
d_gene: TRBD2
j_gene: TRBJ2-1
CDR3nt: TGCGCCAGCAGCGTCAAACTAGCGGCCCTCTCCTACAATGAGCAGTTCTTC
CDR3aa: CASSVKLAALSYNEQFF

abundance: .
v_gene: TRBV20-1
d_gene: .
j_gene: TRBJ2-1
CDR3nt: TGCAGTGCTAGGGGCGGGGCGAGGGAGCAGTTCTTC
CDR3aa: CSARGGAREQFF

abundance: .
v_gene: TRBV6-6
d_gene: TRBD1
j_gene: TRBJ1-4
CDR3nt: TGTGCCAGCAGGGACAGGGGTGGGGAAAAACTGTTTTTT
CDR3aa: CASRDRGGEKLFF

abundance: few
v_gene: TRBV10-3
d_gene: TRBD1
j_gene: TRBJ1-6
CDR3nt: TGTGCCATCAGTGTTGACCTCGCCGGGACAGGCCAAAATTCACCCCTCCACTTT
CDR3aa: CAISVDLAGTGQNSPLHF

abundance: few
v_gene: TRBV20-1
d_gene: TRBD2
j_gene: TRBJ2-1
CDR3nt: TGCAGTGCTAGACCTAGCGGGGAATCCGAGCAGTTCTTC
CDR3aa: CSARPSGESEQFF

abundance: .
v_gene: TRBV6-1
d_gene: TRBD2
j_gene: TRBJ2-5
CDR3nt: TGTGCCAGCAGCCCCGGGGGGGACGGGAGTCGATCCTACAATGAGCAGTACTTC
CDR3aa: CASSPGGDGSRSYNEQYF

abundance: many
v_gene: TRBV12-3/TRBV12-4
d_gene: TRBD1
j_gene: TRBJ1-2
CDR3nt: TGTGCCAGTCGGACAGGGCTCAACTATGGCTACACCTTC
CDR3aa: CASRTGLNYGYTF

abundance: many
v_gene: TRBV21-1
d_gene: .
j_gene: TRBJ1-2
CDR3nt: TGTGCCAGCAGCAAAGGTAGACTTGGCTACACCTTC
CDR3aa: CASSKGRLGYTF

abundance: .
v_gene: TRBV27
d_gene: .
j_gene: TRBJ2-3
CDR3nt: TGTGCCAGCAGACCGGGCCGCTGGGATACGCAGTATTTT
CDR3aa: CASRPGRWDTQYF

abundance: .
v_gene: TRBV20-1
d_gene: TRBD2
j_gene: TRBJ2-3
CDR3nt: TGCAGTGCTAGAGATTTTGGGACTAGCGATTTAGATACGCAGTATTTT
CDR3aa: CSARDFGTSDLDTQYF

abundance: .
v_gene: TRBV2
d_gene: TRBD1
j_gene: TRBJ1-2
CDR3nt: TGTGCCAGATCGGTTCCCCGACCGGGACAGGGTAGCTATGGCTACACCTTC
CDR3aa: CARSVPRPGQGSYGYTF

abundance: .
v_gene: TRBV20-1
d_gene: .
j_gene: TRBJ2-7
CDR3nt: TGCGGTGCTGCCCGGACTGGCGTCTCCTACGAGCAGTACTTC
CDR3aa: CGAARTGVSYEQYF

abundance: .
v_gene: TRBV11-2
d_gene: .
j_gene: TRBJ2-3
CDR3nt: TGTGCCAGCAGCACCAGTCCGGCACAGGGAACAGATACGCGGTATTTT
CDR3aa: CASSTSPAQGTDTRYF

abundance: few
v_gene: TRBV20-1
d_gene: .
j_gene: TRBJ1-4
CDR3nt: TGCAGTGCCATCAGGACCTTAAGTGAAAAACTGTTTTTT
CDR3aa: CSAIRTLSEKLFF

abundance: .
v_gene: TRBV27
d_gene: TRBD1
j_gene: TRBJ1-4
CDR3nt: TGTGCCAGCAGATTCAGGGGGCCTAATGAAAAACTGTTTTTT
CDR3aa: CASRFRGPNEKLFF

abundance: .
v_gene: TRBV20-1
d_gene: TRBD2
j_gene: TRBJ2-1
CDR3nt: TGCAGTGCTTCTAGCGGGAGCCAGGGGGGCAATGAGCAGTTCTTC
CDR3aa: CSASSGSQGGNEQFF

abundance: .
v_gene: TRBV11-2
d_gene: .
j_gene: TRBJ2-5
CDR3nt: TGTGCCAGCAGCTCTCTTAATCTAGGGGAGACCCAGTACTTC
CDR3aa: CASSSLNLGETQYF

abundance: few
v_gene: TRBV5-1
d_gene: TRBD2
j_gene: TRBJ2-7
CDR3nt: TGCGCCAGCAGCTTGGATCTGACTAGCGGGGGCAGCCCTTGGGGGAATGAGCAGTACTTC
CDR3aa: CASSLDLTSGGSPWGNEQYF

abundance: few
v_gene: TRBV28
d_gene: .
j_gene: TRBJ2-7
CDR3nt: TGTGCCAGCAGTTTAACGGCAGGGAGAAGTTACGAGCAGTACTTC
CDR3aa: CASSLTAGRSYEQYF

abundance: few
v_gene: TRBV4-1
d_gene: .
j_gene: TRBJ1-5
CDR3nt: TGCGCCAGCAGCCAAGTCCCCGGGACCGGATCTTCGAGCAATCAGCCCCAGCATTTT
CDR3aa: CASSQVPGTGSSSNQPQHF

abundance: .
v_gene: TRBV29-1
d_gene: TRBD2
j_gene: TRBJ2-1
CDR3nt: TGCAGCGTTGCACTAGCGGGAGGTAATGAGCAGTTCTTC
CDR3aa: CSVALAGGNEQFF

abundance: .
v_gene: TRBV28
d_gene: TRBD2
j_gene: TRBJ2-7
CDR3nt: TGTGCCAGCAGTTTATTAAGTAGCGGGAGGGCCCCTTTCTACAATGAGCAGTACTTC
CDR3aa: CASSLLSSGRAPFYNEQYF

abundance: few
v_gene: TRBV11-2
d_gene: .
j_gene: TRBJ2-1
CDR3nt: TGTGCCAGCAGCTCCTTAAAGGGGGTCTGGCGCTCCTACAATGAGCAGTTCTTC
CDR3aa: CASSSLKGVWRSYNEQFF

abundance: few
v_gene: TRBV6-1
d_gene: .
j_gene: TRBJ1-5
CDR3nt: TGTGCCAGCAGTGAATGGACAGCTTCTTATCAGCCCCAGCATTTT
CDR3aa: CASSEWTASYQPQHF

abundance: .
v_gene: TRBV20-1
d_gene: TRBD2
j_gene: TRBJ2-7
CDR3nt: TGCAATGGGTTGGCTAGCGGGAGAGGTTACGAGCAGTACTTC
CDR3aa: CNGLASGRGYEQYF

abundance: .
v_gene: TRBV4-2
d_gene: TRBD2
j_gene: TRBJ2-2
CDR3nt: TGTGCCAGCAGCCAAGATGGTCCGGCGGGGGGGACCGGGGAGCTGTTTTTT
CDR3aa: CASSQDGPAGGTGELFF

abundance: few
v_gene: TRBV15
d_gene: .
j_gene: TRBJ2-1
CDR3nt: TGTGCCACCAGCAGCCGATTCATCCGTAGATTCGACAATGAGCAGTTCTTC
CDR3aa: CATSSRFIRRFDNEQFF

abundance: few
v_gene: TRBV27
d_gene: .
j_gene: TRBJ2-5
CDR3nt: TGTGCCAGCAGTTTAACTTTCGAGGAGACCCAGTACTTC
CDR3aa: CASSLTFEETQYF

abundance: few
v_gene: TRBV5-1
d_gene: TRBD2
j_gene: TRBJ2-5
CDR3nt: TGCGCCAGCAGTATCAGCAGCGGGGGCGAGGAGACCCAGTACTTC
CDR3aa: CASSISSGGEETQYF

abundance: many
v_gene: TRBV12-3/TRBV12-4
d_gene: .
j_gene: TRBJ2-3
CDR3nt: TGTGCCAGCTTCCCGGGGGGCACTAGCACAGATACGCAGTATTTT
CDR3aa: CASFPGGTSTDTQYF

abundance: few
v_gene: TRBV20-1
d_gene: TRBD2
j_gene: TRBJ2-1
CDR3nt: TGCAGTGCTAGAGGACTAGCTTTTTATGAGCAGTTCTTC
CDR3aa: CSARGLAFYEQFF

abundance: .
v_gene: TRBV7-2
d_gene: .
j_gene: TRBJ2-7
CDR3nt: TGTGCCAGCAGCTCCTCTAGCAATGAGCAGTACTTC
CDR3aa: CASSSSSNEQYF

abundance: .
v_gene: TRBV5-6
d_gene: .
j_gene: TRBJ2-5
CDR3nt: TGTGCCAGCAGCTGGGAGGTTCAAGAGACCCAGTACTTC
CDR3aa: CASSWEVQETQYF

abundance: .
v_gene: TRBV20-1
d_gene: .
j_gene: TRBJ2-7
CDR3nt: TGCAGTGCTAGACCGCGGTTCGACAATGAGCAGTACTTC
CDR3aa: CSARPRFDNEQYF

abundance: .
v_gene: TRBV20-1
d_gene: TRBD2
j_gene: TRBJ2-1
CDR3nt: TGCAGTGCTAGAGATGTAGCGGGGGGGCGGGAGCAGTTCTTC
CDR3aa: CSARDVAGGREQFF

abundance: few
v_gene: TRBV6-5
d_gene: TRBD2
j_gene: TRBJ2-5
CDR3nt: TGTGCCAGCAGTTTACACCGACTAGCGGGGGGTCAAGAGACCCAGTACTTC
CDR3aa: CASSLHRLAGGQETQYF

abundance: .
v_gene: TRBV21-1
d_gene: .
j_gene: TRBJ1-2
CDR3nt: TGTGCCAGCAGCAAGTTCTATGGCTACACCTTC
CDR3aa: CASSKFYGYTF

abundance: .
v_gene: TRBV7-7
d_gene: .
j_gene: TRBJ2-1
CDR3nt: TGTGCCAGCAGCTGGACATACGGCAATGAGCAGTTCTTC
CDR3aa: CASSWTYGNEQFF

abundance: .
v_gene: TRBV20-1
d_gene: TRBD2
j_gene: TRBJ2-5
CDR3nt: TGCAGTGCTACTACGTTAACTAGCGCTCAAGAGACCCAGTACTTC
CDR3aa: CSATTLTSAQETQYF

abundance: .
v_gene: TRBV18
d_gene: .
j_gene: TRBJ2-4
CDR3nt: TGTGCCAGCTCACCACGGTCAGGGGAGCAGTACTTC
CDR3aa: CASSPRSGEQYF

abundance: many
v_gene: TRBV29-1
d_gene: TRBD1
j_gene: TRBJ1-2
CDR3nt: TGCAGCGTTGACAGGGGGCATGGCTACACCTTC
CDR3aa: CSVDRGHGYTF

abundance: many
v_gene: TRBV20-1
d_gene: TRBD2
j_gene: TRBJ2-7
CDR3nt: TGCAGTGCCCACCGGACTAGCGGCTACGAGCAGTACTTC
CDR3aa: CSAHRTSGYEQYF

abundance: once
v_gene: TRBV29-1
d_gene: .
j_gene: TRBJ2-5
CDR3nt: TGCAGCGTTGCTCCGGGGGCCTACAATGAGCAGTACTTC
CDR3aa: CSVAPGAYNEQYF

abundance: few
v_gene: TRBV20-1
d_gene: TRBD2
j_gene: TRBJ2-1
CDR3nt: TGCAGTGCCGGGACTAGCGGGAGCAATGAGCAGTTCTTC
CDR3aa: CSAGTSGSNEQFF

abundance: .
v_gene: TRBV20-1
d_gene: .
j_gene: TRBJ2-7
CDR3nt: TGCAGTGCTAGAGATTGGGATGGGAGAAGCTCCTACAATGAGCAGTACTTC
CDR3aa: CSARDWDGRSSYNEQYF

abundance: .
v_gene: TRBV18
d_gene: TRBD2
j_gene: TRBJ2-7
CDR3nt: TGTGCCAGCTCACCATTGGGGAGGGAGCTTCCCGAGCAGTACTTC
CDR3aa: CASSPLGRELPEQYF

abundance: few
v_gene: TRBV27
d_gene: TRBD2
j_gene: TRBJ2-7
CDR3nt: TGTGCCAGCAGTTTATTTGGCGGGGGCTCCTACGAGCAGTACTTC
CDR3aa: CASSLFGGGSYEQYF

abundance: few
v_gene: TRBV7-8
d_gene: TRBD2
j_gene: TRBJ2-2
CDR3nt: TGTGCCAGCAGCTTAGCGCGATTGGGACTACTAAACACCGGGGAGCTGTTTTTT
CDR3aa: CASSLARLGLLNTGELFF

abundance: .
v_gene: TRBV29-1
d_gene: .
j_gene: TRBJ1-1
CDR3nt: TGCAGCGTTGAATCGGTCCCGGGACGACCAAACACTGAAGCTTTCTTT
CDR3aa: CSVESVPGRPNTEAFF

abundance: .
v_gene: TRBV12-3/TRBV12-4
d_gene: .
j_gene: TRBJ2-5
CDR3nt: TGTGCCACTGGCCCGGGGGAGACCCAGTACTTC
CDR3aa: CATGPGETQYF

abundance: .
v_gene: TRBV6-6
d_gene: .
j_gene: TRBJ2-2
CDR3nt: TGTGCCAGCAGTCCCTCTGGTGCTTACGGGGAGCTGTTTTTT
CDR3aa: CASSPSGAYGELFF

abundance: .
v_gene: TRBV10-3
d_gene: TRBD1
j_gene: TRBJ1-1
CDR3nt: TGTGCCATCAGGAGGACAGGGATGAACACTGAAGCTTTCTTT
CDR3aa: CAIRRTGMNTEAFF

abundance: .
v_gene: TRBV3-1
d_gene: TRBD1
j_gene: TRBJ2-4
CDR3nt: TGTGCCAGCAGCCCCCGACAGGGGACGGGGTTAAACATTCAGTACTTC
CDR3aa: CASSPRQGTGLNIQYF

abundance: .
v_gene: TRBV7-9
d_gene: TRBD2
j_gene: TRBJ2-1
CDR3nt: TGTGCCAGCAGCTCGATCAGGGGACTAGCGGGAGAATATTCCTACAATGAGCAGTTCTTC
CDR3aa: CASSSIRGLAGEYSYNEQFF

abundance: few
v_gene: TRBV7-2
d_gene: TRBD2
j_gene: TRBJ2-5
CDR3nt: TGTGCCAGCAGCTTATCCGGACTAGCGGGACCCCTACCTGAGCAGTACTTC
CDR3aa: CASSLSGLAGPLPEQYF

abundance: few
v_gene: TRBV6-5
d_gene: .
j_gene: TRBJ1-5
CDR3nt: TGTGCCAGCAGTTCCCTAAGGGGCGGGACCAATCAGCCCCAGCATTTT
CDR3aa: CASSSLRGGTNQPQHF